Reported below is one T cell receptor (beta chain). Sequencing targeted expressed TCRB transcripts, as all isolated RNA had been reverse transcribed. The data were produced by immunoSEQ multiplex PCR, yet TCRdb's version contains in-frame clones alone and is incomplete. The profile shows 150,000 or so clones, 40% to 60% of them singletons. The germline V gene has CDR1 LNHDA and CDR2 SQIVND (reference sequence). The V gene lost 6 bases and the J gene lost 6 bases, with 12 bases spanning the gap. CDR3 length equals 13 residues. The data were taken from a study of beta chain features in type 1 diabetes. This rearrangement joins TRBV19 to TRBJ2-1, with D possibly TRBD2 on 7 matching bases. The material sequenced was Tregs from blood. This receptor was obtained from a man younger than 30 in good health. The chain's CDR3 is CASSRGGFNEQFF. The CDR3 bases are TGTGCCAGTAGCAGGGGAGGGTTCAATGAGCAGTTCTTC. Filled out from reference TRBV19 and TRBJ2-1, the complete variable domain reads DGGITQSPKYLFRKEGQNVTLSCEQNLNHDAMYWYRQDPGQGLRLIYYSQIVNDFQKGDIAEGYSVSREKKESFPLTVTSAQKNPTAFYLCASSRGGFNEQFFGPGTRLTVL.